Listed below are T cell receptor beta chains from one sample, sequenced in a study of blood T cell dynamics during melanoma immunotherapy. Measured with immunoSEQ multiplex PCR; TCRdb has only the in-frame clones, and not every one. The profile shows approximately 28,000 clones, roughly 83% of them singletons. Sequenced here: blood, sampled from a patient treated with checkpoint blockade. The receptor set was obtained from a human donor with melanoma. CDR3s include the opening cysteine and the closing phenylalanine or tryptophan. D genes are given only for firm matches. The size field is filled for only some rows; it gives once, few, many or a size class.

v_gene	j_gene	abundance	d_gene	CDR3nt	CDR3aa
TRBV27	TRBJ2-1	NA	TRBD2	TGTGCCAGCAGGACCCGGACTAGCGGATACAATGAGCAGTTCTTC	CASRTRTSGYNEQFF
TRBV6-1	TRBJ2-3	NA	TRBD1	TGTGCCAGCAGTGAAGCCTGGACAGGGAGCACAGATACGCAGTATTTT	CASSEAWTGSTDTQYF
TRBV5-4	TRBJ2-7	NA	TRBD1	TGTGCCAGCAGCTCTACAGGGGGTTCCTACGAGCAGTACTTC	CASSSTGGSYEQYF
TRBV29-1	TRBJ2-5	NA	TRBD2	TGCAGCGTTGAAGACCGGGGGACTAGCGGGAGAGGTATCGCAGAGACCCAGTACTTC	CSVEDRGTSGRGIAETQYF
TRBV7-3	TRBJ2-2	once	TRBD2	TGTGCCAGCAGCTCTAGCGGGGCGAACACCGGGGAGCTGTTTTTT	CASSSSGANTGELFF
TRBV19	TRBJ1-1	once	NA	TGTGCCAGTAGTAGGGGACAATGGAACACTGAAGCTTTCTTT	CASSRGQWNTEAFF
TRBV28	TRBJ2-3	NA	TRBD2	TGTGCCAGCAGTTTTCCCCCCAACGGGAGGGCCACAGATACGCAGTATTTT	CASSFPPNGRATDTQYF
TRBV10-1	TRBJ2-1	NA	NA	TGCGCCAGCAGTGCCGACCTTAGCTCCTACAATGAGCAGTTCTTC	CASSADLSSYNEQFF
TRBV30	TRBJ1-3	once	NA	TGTGCCTGGAGTGTACCGGGGGGGTTAAACACCATATATTTT	CAWSVPGGLNTIYF
TRBV10-3	TRBJ1-5	NA	NA	TGTGCCATCAGTGACCTACCTGGGCAGAATCAGCCCCAGCATTTT	CAISDLPGQNQPQHF
TRBV6-5	TRBJ1-1	NA	NA	TGTGCCAGCAGTTACCTCCAGGGGAACACTGAAGCTTTCTTT	CASSYLQGNTEAFF
TRBV28	TRBJ1-1	NA	TRBD1	TGTGCCAGCAGTTTACAGGGGGCGACGACCACTGAAGCTTTCTTT	CASSLQGATTTEAFF
TRBV28	TRBJ2-1	NA	NA	TGTGCCAGCAGTTATGGCTGGCAGCGTGGACTTTTACTCTCCTACAATGAGCAGTTCTTC	CASSYGWQRGLLLSYNEQFF
TRBV29-1	TRBJ1-1	NA	TRBD1	TGCAGCGTTGGTACCGACAGGGAGTTGACCCCCTTCTTT	CSVGTDRELTPFF
TRBV7-6	TRBJ1-1	NA	NA	TGTGCCAGCAGCCCGTGGGTGGGCGGATCTCAGAACACTGAAGCTTTCTTT	CASSPWVGGSQNTEAFF
TRBV6-1	TRBJ1-5	NA	TRBD1	TGTGCCAGCAGTCAGGGGGATCAGCCCCAGCATTTT	CASSQGDQPQHF
TRBV6-5	TRBJ1-2	few	TRBD1	TGTGCCAGCAGTTCCGGGACAGGAAACTATGGCTACACCTTC	CASSSGTGNYGYTF
TRBV4-3	TRBJ2-1	NA	TRBD2	TGCGCCAGCAGCCAAGATAGGGCGGGGGGAGGCGAGCAGTTCTTC	CASSQDRAGGGEQFF
TRBV18	TRBJ2-7	NA	TRBD2	TGTGCCAGCTCACCACGGAGCGGGGGGATCTCCTACGAGCAGTACTTC	CASSPRSGGISYEQYF
TRBV19	TRBJ2-3	NA	NA	TGTGCCAGTAGTTTTTCAGATACGCAGTATTTT	CASSFSDTQYF
TRBV6-1	TRBJ2-2	NA	TRBD2	TGTGCCAGCACCACTAGCGGGGCGAACACCGGGGAGCTGTTTTTT	CASTTSGANTGELFF
TRBV11-2	TRBJ2-1	NA	NA	TGTGCCAGCAGCTTAGAAGGGAGTGCCTTCAGTGAGCAGTTCTTC	CASSLEGSAFSEQFF
TRBV4-3	TRBJ2-7	NA	TRBD1	TGCGCCAGCTCCGCAGGACAGGGTTCCTACGAGCAGTACTTC	CASSAGQGSYEQYF
TRBV5-7	TRBJ2-1	NA	NA	TGTGCCAGCAGCTTGGACCTCATGTACTCCTACAATGAGCAGTTCTTC	CASSLDLMYSYNEQFF
TRBV7-9	TRBJ1-2	NA	NA	TGTGCCAGCAGCTCCCCGGGGGCGTTCTATGGCTACACCTTC	CASSSPGAFYGYTF
TRBV29-1	TRBJ2-1	NA	NA	TGCAGCGTTGAGGTTGGAGGACTCTACAATGAGCAGTTCTTC	CSVEVGGLYNEQFF
TRBV4-1	TRBJ2-1	NA	TRBD2	TGCGCCAGCAGCCGATGGACTAGCGGGGTGAGGGTTTCCTACAATGAGCAGTTCTTC	CASSRWTSGVRVSYNEQFF
TRBV7-2	TRBJ2-1	NA	NA	TGTGCCAGCAGCTTAGTGGCGGGATCTTCTTACAATGAGCAGTTCTTC	CASSLVAGSSYNEQFF
TRBV7-9	TRBJ2-7	NA	NA	TGTGCCAGCAGCGGGATACAGGGAGACGAGCAGTACTTC	CASSGIQGDEQYF
TRBV7-2	TRBJ1-6	once	NA	TGTGCCAGCAGCTTAGCGGGGGGACCGACTAATTCACCCCTCCACTTT	CASSLAGGPTNSPLHF
TRBV11-2	TRBJ1-6	NA	NA	TGTGCCAGCAGCTCCTCCCATGGGGCGGATAATTCACCCCTCCACTTT	CASSSSHGADNSPLHF
TRBV27	TRBJ2-7	NA	NA	TGTGCCAGCCGCCCAGACGTGAGCTACGAGCAGTACTTC	CASRPDVSYEQYF
TRBV29-1	TRBJ2-1	NA	NA	TGCAGCGTTGAATCCGAGTACTCCTACAATGAGCAGTTCTTC	CSVESEYSYNEQFF
TRBV19	TRBJ1-2	few	NA	TGTGCCAGTAAAGACAGGAGCTATGGCTACACCTTC	CASKDRSYGYTF
TRBV6-6	TRBJ1-5	NA	NA	TGTGCCAGCAGTTACTTGGCTGATAGCAATCAGCCCCAGCATTTT	CASSYLADSNQPQHF
TRBV5-5	TRBJ1-2	NA	NA	TGTGCCAGCAGCTTGTCCACAGGCTATGGCTACACCTTC	CASSLSTGYGYTF
TRBV6-1	TRBJ1-3	few	TRBD1	TGTGCCAGCAGTGGGACAGGGTCCAACACCATATATTTT	CASSGTGSNTIYF
TRBV6-1	TRBJ2-3	NA	NA	TGTGCCAGCAGTGACCGATGGGGCACAGATACGCAGTATTTT	CASSDRWGTDTQYF
TRBV27	TRBJ2-7	NA	TRBD2	TGTGCCAGCAGTTTATCGTTGGAGACTAGCGGCTACGAGCAGTACTTC	CASSLSLETSGYEQYF
TRBV28	TRBJ2-7	NA	TRBD2	TGTGCCAGCGAGGGGATGGGACTAGCTTCCTACGAGCAGTACTTC	CASEGMGLASYEQYF
TRBV2	TRBJ1-4	NA	NA	TGTGCCAGCAGCGCCAGAGTGGAATGGGCTAATGAAAAACTGTTTTTT	CASSARVEWANEKLFF
TRBV5-4	TRBJ1-6	NA	NA	TGTGCCAGCAGCTTCGCGGCCCAGGGTTCACCCCTCCACTTT	CASSFAAQGSPLHF
TRBV5-4	TRBJ2-7	NA	TRBD1	TGTGCCAGCAGCCCAGGAAGACAGGGGAAGAACGAGCAGTACTTC	CASSPGRQGKNEQYF
TRBV6-6	TRBJ2-7	NA	TRBD1	TGTGCCAGCAGCCCCTGGACAGGCGGCACCTACGAGCAGTACTTC	CASSPWTGGTYEQYF
TRBV18	TRBJ1-6	NA	TRBD1	TGTGCCAGCTCACCCCTGCCCCAGGGGGCAAAGGATTCACCCCTCCACTTT	CASSPLPQGAKDSPLHF
TRBV11-2	TRBJ1-1	NA	TRBD1	TGTGCCAGCAGCCAGGGGACAGGGTGGGTGGGAACTGAAGCTTTCTTT	CASSQGTGWVGTEAFF
TRBV25-1	TRBJ1-2	NA	NA	TGTGCCAGCAGTCTCAACAGGGAATCTGGCTACACCTTC	CASSLNRESGYTF
TRBV4-2	TRBJ2-2	NA	NA	TGTGCCAGCGAACAGAAGACCGGGGAGCTGTTTTTT	CASEQKTGELFF
TRBV29-1	TRBJ2-1	NA	TRBD1	TGCAGCGTTAGGGACAGGGCGGCTGTTGTGTCTCTCAACAATGAGCAGTTCTTC	CSVRDRAAVVSLNNEQFF
TRBV7-8	TRBJ1-1	NA	NA	TGTGCCAGCAGCCCCCGGCAGGGGATGAACACTGAAGCTTTCTTT	CASSPRQGMNTEAFF
TRBV7-9	TRBJ2-3	medium-sized	TRBD2	TGTGCCAGCAGCCGGGAGGGCTCCACAGATACGCAGTATTTT	CASSREGSTDTQYF
TRBV21-1	TRBJ1-5	NA	NA	TGTGCCAGCAGCGCGCGCGGTGTGGGACAGCTCAATCAGCCCCAGCATTTT	CASSARGVGQLNQPQHF
TRBV7-3	TRBJ2-2	once	NA	TGTGCCAGCAGCTTAAGCTGGAACACCGGGGAGCTGTTTTTT	CASSLSWNTGELFF
TRBV7-8	TRBJ2-7	NA	NA	TGTGCCAGCAGCTCCGAGTTGTCCTACGAGCAGTACTTC	CASSSELSYEQYF
TRBV21-1	TRBJ2-7	NA	NA	TGTGCCAGCACCCCATCAGCCGGAGGAAGCGAGCAGTACTTC	CASTPSAGGSEQYF
TRBV4-2	TRBJ2-6	once	NA	TGTGCCAGCAGCCTTTGGAAGGCTGGGGCCAACGTCCTGACTTTC	CASSLWKAGANVLTF
TRBV27	TRBJ1-2	NA	NA	TGTGCCAGCAGTACCCTCGGGGTCTATGGCTACACCTTC	CASSTLGVYGYTF
TRBV9	TRBJ1-3	few	TRBD1	TGTGCCAGCAGCGTAGGAGGGACAGGCTCTGGAAACACCATATATTTT	CASSVGGTGSGNTIYF
TRBV7-9	TRBJ2-7	NA	NA	TGTGCCAGCAGCTCTGGGGACGGCCGCTCCTACGAGCAGTACTTC	CASSSGDGRSYEQYF
TRBV5-5	TRBJ1-2	NA	TRBD1	TGTGCCAGCAGCAGGACAGGGGGGACCTATGGCTACACCTTC	CASSRTGGTYGYTF